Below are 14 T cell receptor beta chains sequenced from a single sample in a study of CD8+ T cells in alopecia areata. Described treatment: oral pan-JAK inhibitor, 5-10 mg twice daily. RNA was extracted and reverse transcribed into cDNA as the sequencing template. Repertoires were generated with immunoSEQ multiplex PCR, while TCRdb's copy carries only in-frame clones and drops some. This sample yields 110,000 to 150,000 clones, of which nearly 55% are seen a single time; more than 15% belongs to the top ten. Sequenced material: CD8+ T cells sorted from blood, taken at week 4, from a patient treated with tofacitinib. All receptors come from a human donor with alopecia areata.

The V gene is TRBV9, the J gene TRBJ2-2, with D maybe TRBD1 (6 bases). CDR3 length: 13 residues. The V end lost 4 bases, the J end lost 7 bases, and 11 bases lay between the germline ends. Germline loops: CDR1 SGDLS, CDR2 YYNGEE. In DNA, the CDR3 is TGTGCCAGCAGCCCAGGGGCAGGCGGGGAGCTGTTTTTT. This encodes CASSPGAGGELFF.

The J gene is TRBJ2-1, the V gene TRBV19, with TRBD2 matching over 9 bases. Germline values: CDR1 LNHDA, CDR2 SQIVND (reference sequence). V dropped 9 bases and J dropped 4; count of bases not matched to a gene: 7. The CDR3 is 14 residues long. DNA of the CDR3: TGTGCCAGCCACGAGCGGGGGGCTTACAATGAGCAGTTCTTC. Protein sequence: CASHERGAYNEQFF.

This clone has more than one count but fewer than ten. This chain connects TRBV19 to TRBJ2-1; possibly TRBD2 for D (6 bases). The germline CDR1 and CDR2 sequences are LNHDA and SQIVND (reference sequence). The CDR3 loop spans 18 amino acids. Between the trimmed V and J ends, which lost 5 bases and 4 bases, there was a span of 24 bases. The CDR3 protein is CASSLGRHTPIPYNEQFF. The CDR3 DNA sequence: TGTGCCAGTAGTCTTGGGAGGCATACCCCCATACCGTACAATGAGCAGTTCTTC.

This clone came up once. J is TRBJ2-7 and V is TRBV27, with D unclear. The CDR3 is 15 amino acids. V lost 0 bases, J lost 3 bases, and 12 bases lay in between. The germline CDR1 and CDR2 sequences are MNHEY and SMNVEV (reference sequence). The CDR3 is CASSLSGPVGYEQYF. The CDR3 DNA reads TGTGCCAGCAGTTTATCAGGGCCGGTGGGCTACGAGCAGTACTTC.

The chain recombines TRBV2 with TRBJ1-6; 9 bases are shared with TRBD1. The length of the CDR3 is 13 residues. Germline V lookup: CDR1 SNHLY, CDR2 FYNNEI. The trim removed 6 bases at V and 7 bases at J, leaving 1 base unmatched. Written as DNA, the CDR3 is TGTGCCAGCAGAGGACAGGGGAATTCACCCCTCCACTTT. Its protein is CASRGQGNSPLHF.

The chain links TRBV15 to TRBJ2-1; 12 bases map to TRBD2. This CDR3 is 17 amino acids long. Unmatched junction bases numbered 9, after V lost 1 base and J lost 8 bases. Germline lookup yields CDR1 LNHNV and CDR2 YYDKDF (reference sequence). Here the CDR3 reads CATSRVAASGGADEQFF. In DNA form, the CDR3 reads TGTGCCACCAGCAGAGTAGCCGCTAGCGGGGGGGCTGATGAGCAGTTCTTC.

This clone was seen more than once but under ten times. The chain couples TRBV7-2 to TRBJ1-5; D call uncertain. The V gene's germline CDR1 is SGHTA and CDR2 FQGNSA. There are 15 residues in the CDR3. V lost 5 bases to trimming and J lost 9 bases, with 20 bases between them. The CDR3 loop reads CASSPGALAPLPQHF. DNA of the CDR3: TGTGCCAGCAGCCCGGGAGCGTTAGCCCCTTTGCCCCAGCATTTT. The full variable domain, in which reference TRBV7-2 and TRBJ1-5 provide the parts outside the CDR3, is GAGVSQSPSNKVTEKGKDVELRCDPISGHTALYWYRQSLGQGLEFLIYFQGNSAPDKSGLPSDRFSAERTGGSVSTLTIQRTQQEDSAVYLCASSPGALAPLPQHFGDGTRLSIL.

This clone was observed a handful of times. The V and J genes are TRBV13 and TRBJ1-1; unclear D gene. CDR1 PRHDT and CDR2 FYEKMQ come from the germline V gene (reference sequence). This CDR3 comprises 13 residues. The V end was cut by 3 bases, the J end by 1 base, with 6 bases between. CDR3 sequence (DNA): TGTGCCAGCAGCTTTAAGGAGAACACTGAAGCTTTCTTT. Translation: CASSFKENTEAFF.

CDR3 sequence reads: CSAWGAQAIQYF. The CDR3 DNA reads as TGCAGCGCCTGGGGGGCCCAGGCCATTCAGTACTTC. The V call is TRBV29-1, the J call TRBJ2-4; D possibly uses TRBD1 or TRBD2 (6 bases each). Germline CDR1 reads SQVTM; CDR2 reads ANQGSEA. The CDR3 has 12 residues. Trimming removed 7 bases from V and 9 bases from J, with 16 bases in between.

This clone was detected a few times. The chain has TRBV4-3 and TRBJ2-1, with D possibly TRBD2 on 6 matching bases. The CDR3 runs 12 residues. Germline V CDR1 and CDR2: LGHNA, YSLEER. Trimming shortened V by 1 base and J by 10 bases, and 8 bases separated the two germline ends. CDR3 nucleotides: TGCGCCAGCAGCCAAGGGGGAGGCGAGCAGTTCTTC. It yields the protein CASSQGGGEQFF.

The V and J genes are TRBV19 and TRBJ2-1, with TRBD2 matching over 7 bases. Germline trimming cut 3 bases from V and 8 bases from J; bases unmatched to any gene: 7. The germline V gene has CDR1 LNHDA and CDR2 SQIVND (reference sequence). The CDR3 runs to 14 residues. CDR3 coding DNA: TGTGCCAGTAGTATGGGAGGGTTGATCGATGAGCAGTTCTTC. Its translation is CASSMGGLIDEQFF.

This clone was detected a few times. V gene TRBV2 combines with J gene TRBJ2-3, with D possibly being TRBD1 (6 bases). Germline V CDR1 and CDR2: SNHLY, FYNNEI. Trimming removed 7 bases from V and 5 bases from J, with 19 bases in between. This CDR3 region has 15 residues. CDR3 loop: CASTGVGTKRDTQYF. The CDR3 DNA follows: TGTGCCAGCACCGGAGTTGGGACAAAACGAGATACGCAGTATTTT.

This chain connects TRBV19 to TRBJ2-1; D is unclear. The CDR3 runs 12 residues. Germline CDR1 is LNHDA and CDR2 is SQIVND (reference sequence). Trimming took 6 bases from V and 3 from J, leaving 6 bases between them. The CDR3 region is CASSDIYNEQFF. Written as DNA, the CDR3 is TGTGCCAGTAGCGACATCTACAATGAGCAGTTCTTC.

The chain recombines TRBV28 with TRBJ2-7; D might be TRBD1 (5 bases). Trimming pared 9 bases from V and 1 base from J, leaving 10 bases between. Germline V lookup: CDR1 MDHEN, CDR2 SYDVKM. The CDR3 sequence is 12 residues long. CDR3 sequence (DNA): TGTGCCAGTACCAGGGATTCCTACGAGCAGTACTTC. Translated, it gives CASTRDSYEQYF.